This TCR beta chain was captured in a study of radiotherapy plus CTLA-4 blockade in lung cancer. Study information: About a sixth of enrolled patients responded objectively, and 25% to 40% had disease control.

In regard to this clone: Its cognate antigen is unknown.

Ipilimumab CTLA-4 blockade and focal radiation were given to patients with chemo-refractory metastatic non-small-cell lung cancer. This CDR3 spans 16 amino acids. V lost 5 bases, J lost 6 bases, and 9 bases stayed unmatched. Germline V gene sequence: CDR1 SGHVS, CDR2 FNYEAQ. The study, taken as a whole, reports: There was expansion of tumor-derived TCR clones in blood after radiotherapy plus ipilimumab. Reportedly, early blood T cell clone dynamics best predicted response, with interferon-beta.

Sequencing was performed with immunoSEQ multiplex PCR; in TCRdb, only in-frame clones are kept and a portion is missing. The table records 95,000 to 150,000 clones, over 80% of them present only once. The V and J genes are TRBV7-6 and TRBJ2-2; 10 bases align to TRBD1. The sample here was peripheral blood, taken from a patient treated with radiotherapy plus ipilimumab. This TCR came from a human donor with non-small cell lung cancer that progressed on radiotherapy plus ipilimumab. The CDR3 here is CASSEDRGRLAGELFF. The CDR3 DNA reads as TGTGCCAGCAGCGAAGACAGGGGGCGCCTCGCCGGGGAGCTGTTTTTT.